These 13 T cell receptor beta chains share one sample of origin, sequenced in a study of T cell responses to AZD1222 COVID-19 vaccine. Sequencing used immunoSEQ multiplex PCR; TCRdb keeps in-frame clones, though not all of them. This sample yields about 150,000 clones, of which approximately 90% are seen a single time; 1.8% belongs to the top ten. The sample here was peripheral blood, taken on day 0 of AZD1222 vaccination. The source is an adult in good health.

This clone was found once. The chain links TRBV5-4 to TRBJ2-1, with D possibly being TRBD1 or TRBD2 (9 bases each). This CDR3 is 18 amino acids long. Germline CDR1 and CDR2: SGHNT and YYREEE (reference sequence). With 4 bases removed from V and 5 bases from J, the gap between germline ends came to 25 bases. The CDR3 here is CASSNTGGGGEPHNEQFF. The CDR3 DNA reads TGTGCCAGCAGCAATACAGGGGGCGGGGGGGAACCCCACAATGAGCAGTTCTTC. Full variable domain (missing parts from reference TRBV5-4 and TRBJ2-1): ETGVTQSPTHLIKTRGQQVTLRCSSQSGHNTVSWYQQALGQGPQFIFQYYREEENGRGNFPPRFSGLQFPNYSSELNVNALELDDSALYLCASSNTGGGGEPHNEQFFGPGTRLTVL.

The rearrangement links TRBV12-2 to TRBJ1-5. TRBV12-2 is marked as a pseudogene. This CDR3 region has 17 residues. The CDR3 is CASRLAQWGASNQPQHF. CDR3 sequence (DNA): TGTGCAAGTCGCTTAGCCCAGTGGGGGGCAAGCAATCAGCCCCAGCATTTT.

This clone was seen more than once but under ten times. The V call is TRBV20-1, the J call TRBJ1-1; maybe TRBD1 (5 bases). Per germline, CDR1 DFQATT and CDR2 SNEGSKA (reference sequence). This CDR3 is 11 amino acids long. CDR3 nucleotide sequence: TGCAGGTTCGTAGAGGGGACTGAAGCTTTCTTT. Protein product: CRFVEGTEAFF.

This clone was picked up one time. The chain links TRBV27 to TRBJ1-6, with D possibly TRBD1 on 5 matching bases. CDR1 is MNHEY, CDR2 SMNVEV, per germline (reference sequence). CDR3 size: 13 residues. Between the trimmed V and J ends, which lost 5 bases and 12 bases, there was a span of 14 bases. The CDR3 reads CASSLRVWGPLHF. The DNA of the CDR3 is TGTGCCAGCAGTCTCAGGGTGTGGGGACCCCTCCACTTT.

The rearrangement links TRBV19 to TRBJ1-1; 7 positions agree with TRBD1. V trimming: 4 bases; J trimming: 0 bases; junction bases outside the gene matches: 2. The CDR3 totals 14 residues. Germline-derived CDR1 and CDR2 are LNHDA and SQIVND (reference sequence). The CDR3 protein is CASSSDRVNTEAFF. CDR3 bases: TGTGCCAGTAGTAGTGACAGGGTGAACACTGAAGCTTTCTTT.

The gene calls are TRBV7-2 and TRBJ2-1, with 15 bases aligning to TRBD2. V trimming: 2 bases; J trimming: 8 bases; junction bases outside the gene matches: 7. The CDR3 totals 17 residues. CDR1 SGHTA and CDR2 FQGNSA come from the germline V gene. Here the CDR3 reads CASSLNPGLAGGHEQFF. CDR3 DNA: TGTGCCAGCAGCTTAAACCCGGGACTAGCGGGAGGTCATGAGCAGTTCTTC.

V is TRBV7-9 and J is TRBJ2-2; D remains unclear. This CDR3 region has 13 residues. Germline V CDR1 and CDR2: SEHNR, FQNEAQ (reference sequence). V lost 4 bases and J lost 3, with 6 bases in between. The CDR3 region has the DNA TGTGCCAGCAGCTCCAAGGACACCGGGGAGCTGTTTTTT. This sequence encodes CASSSKDTGELFF.

In this sample, this clone turned up once. The chain is built from TRBV7-8 and TRBJ1-2; 9 bases line up with TRBD1. J gave up 1 base and V 4 bases, and 7 bases lay outside the gene matches. In germline, CDR1 is SGHVS, CDR2 FQNEAQ. This CDR3 comprises 16 residues. In DNA form, the CDR3 reads TGTGCCAGCAGCTACCTACCGGGACAGGGTAACTATGGCTACACCTTC. Amino acid sequence: CASSYLPGQGNYGYTF.

The chain is built from TRBV7-3 and TRBJ2-2, with 10 bases lining up with TRBD2. Germline V gene lookup returns CDR1 SGHTA and CDR2 FQGTGA. The CDR3 loop spans 17 amino acids. Trimming at V came to 4 bases and at J to 4 bases, leaving 9 bases not matched to a gene. The CDR3 DNA reads TGTGCCAGCAGCTCCCCCCCCGGGACTAGCGTCACCGGGGAGCTGTTTTTT. Protein: CASSSPPGTSVTGELFF.

This clone is medium-sized (0.01 to 0.1%) by share. The chain recombines TRBV25-1 with TRBJ1-5, with 7 bases fitting TRBD1. The CDR3 contains 13 residues. The germline CDR1 and CDR2 sequences are MGHDK and SYGVNS. J was trimmed by 9 bases and V by 3 bases; bases with no gene match: 5. CDR3 loop: CASSDLGGRPQHF. CDR3 DNA: TGTGCCAGCAGTGATCTAGGGGGCCGGCCCCAGCATTTT.

This chain links TRBV19 with TRBJ1-5, with TRBD1 as a possible D gene (6 bases). The CDR3 totals 17 residues. CDR1 and CDR2 from the germline V gene are LNHDA and SQIVND (reference sequence). Trimming took 5 bases from V and 0 from J, leaving 17 bases between them. The CDR3, as DNA: TGTGCCAGTAGTTTCTTATGGACAGCTGGTAGCAATCAGCCCCAGCATTTT. It translates to CASSFLWTAGSNQPQHF.

The J gene is TRBJ1-2, the V gene TRBV28; D not resolved. Trimming took off 3 bases at V and 2 bases at J, with 7 bases between the two ends. Germline CDR1 is MDHEN and CDR2 is SYDVKM. CDR3 length: 13 residues. The CDR3 DNA sequence: TGTGCCAGCAGTTTGGGCGGAAACTATGGCTACACCTTC. Amino acid sequence: CASSLGGNYGYTF.

In regard to this clone: The junction departs from germline at one end; a sequencing error may be responsible. The gene calls are TRBV11-3 and TRBJ2-2; D is possibly TRBD2 (5 bases). CDR3 length: 13 amino acids. CDR1 is SGHNT and CDR2 is YENEEA in the germline V gene. The CDR3 DNA follows: TGTGCCAACAGCATAACTAGGACCGGGGAGCTGTTTTTT. It is translated as CANSITRTGELFF.